This entry is about one T cell receptor (beta chain). Its antigen is unknown. This CDR3 has 15 residues. Per germline, CDR1 LNHNV and CDR2 YYDKDF (reference sequence). V was pared by 3 bases and J by 0 bases, with 9 bases between. The data belong to a study of CD8+CD57+ T cells in acquired aplastic anemia. Patients chosen for sequencing had CD8+CD57+ cells that had expanded, as shown by flow cytometry. Severe acquired aplastic anemia was the diagnosis recorded for all patients. For CDR3 and TCR beta VDJ profiling, genomic DNA was the template used. Each CDR3 protein is one row after TCRdb ran MiXCR on the reads. Of 220,000 or so distinct CDR3 sequences listed, less than 75% are singletons. Broader study findings: Patients and controls were not found to differ significantly in CD8+ Simpson's diversity. A set of more than 25 CD8+ CDR3 sequences was shared between patients and controls, and these sequences appeared highly expressed in patients.

Sequencing used sorted CD4+, CD8+, or CD8+CD57+ T cells (not recorded which) from PBMCs. The origin of this receptor is a human donor with aplastic anemia. V is TRBV15 and J is TRBJ2-1; D is undetermined. The CDR3 DNA reads as TGTGCCACCAGCAGCTCTACAAGCTCCTACAATGAGCAGTTCTTC. Encoded protein: CATSSSTSSYNEQFF.